The next 21 T cell receptor beta chains were all read from a single sample in a study of technical replicates of blood from several donors (dated 2017 in TCRdb). The library was built by means of the immunoSEQ multiplex PCR assay. The table comes from immuneACCESS by way of TCRdb, which keeps in-frame sequences with V and J called. Part of the clones is missing from these tables; in studies checked, under half for an unresolved V gene and the rest for unknown reasons. Counted in this sample were around 92,000 clones; roughly 96% of them appeared once. The top ten clonotypes cover about 0.19% of the sample. Sequencing was performed on T cells isolated from PBMCs. These receptors were taken from a human donor in good health.

The chain is built from TRBV6-5 and TRBJ2-1; no firm D call. The CDR3 spans 11 residues. Germline V gene lookup returns CDR1 MNHEY and CDR2 SVGAGI. The germline V and J ends were trimmed by 6 bases and 7 bases, with 7 bases remaining between them. The CDR3 loop reads CASRRLNEQFF. DNA of the CDR3: TGTGCCAGCAGGAGACTGAATGAGCAGTTCTTC.

The gene calls are TRBV18 and TRBJ2-1; 13 positions agree with TRBD2. This CDR3 region has 18 residues. V trimming: 3 bases; J trimming: 5 bases; junction bases outside the gene matches: 10. Germline-derived CDR1 and CDR2 are KGHSH and LQKENI. The CDR3 sequence is CASSPGGLAGVKNNEQFF. The CDR3 DNA reads as TGTGCCAGCTCACCTGGCGGACTAGCGGGGGTCAAAAACAATGAGCAGTTCTTC.

This clone was seen a few times. The chain is built from TRBV11-3 and TRBJ1-1; D is unclear. The germline gives CDR1 SGHNT, CDR2 YENEEA. CDR3 size: 13 residues. Trimming took 3 bases from V and 4 from J, leaving 9 bases between them. CDR3 DNA: TGTGCCAGCAGCTTCTCCTCGGGCACTGAAGCTTTCTTT. Protein: CASSFSSGTEAFF.

The rearrangement uses TRBV14 and TRBJ2-1; tentative D call: TRBD1 (5 bases). Germline V gene sequence: CDR1 SGHDN, CDR2 FVKESK. Trimming removed 1 base at V and 3 bases at J, with 7 bases between. The CDR3 runs to 14 residues. The CDR3, as DNA: TGTGCCAGCAGCCAAGCAGGGTACTACAATGAGCAGTTCTTC. Amino acid sequence: CASSQAGYYNEQFF.

J is TRBJ1-2 and V is TRBV6-1, with a possible D match to TRBD1 (6 bases). Germline V lookup: CDR1 MNHNS, CDR2 SASEGT. With 10 bases removed from V and 5 bases from J, the gap between germline ends came to 20 bases. This CDR3 comprises 14 residues. In nucleotides, the CDR3 is TGTGCCACCCAGGGGAAGTGGACTAGGTATGGCTACACCTTC. Translation gives CATQGKWTRYGYTF.

V gene TRBV28 combines with J gene TRBJ1-4; tentatively, D is TRBD1 (5 bases). Germline lookup yields CDR1 MDHEN and CDR2 SYDVKM. Trimming shortened V by 4 bases and J by 9 bases, and 18 bases separated the two germline ends. This CDR3 is built from 15 residues. The CDR3 DNA is TGTGCCAGCAGTTGGATAGGGCAGGGAGGGCAAAAACTGTTTTTT. This codes for CASSWIGQGGQKLFF.

DNA for the CDR3: TGTGCTAGTGGCCGAGATGACAGGGTCGGAGGCTACACCTTC. Translating gives CASGRDDRVGGYTF. This chain connects TRBV12-5 to TRBJ1-2; 7 nucleotides match TRBD1. V gave up 6 bases and J gave up 8 bases; unmatched junction bases: 12. This CDR3 spans 14 amino acids. Germline lookup yields CDR1 LGHNT and CDR2 FRNRAP.

The rearrangement joins TRBV5-1 to TRBJ2-1, with TRBD2 as a possible D gene (7 bases). Germline V lookup: CDR1 SGHRS, CDR2 YFSETQ. The CDR3 is 15 amino acids. Trimming left V 1 base short and J 7 bases short, with 15 bases between. CDR3 amino acids: CASSLYKGGLNEQFF. In DNA form, the CDR3 reads TGCGCCAGCAGCTTGTATAAGGGGGGGCTAAATGAGCAGTTCTTC.

The chain uses TRBV19 and TRBJ1-3, with TRBD1 as a possible D gene (6 bases). V was shortened by 3 bases and J by 2 bases, with 11 bases between the two germline ends. The CDR3 runs 15 residues. Germline V CDR1 and CDR2: LNHDA, SQIVND (reference sequence). CDR3 amino acids: CASSIGGLPGNTIYF. The CDR3 DNA reads as TGTGCCAGTAGTATCGGGGGGCTTCCTGGAAACACCATATATTTT.

This chain joins TRBV19 and TRBJ2-1; D is perhaps TRBD2 (6 bases). Germline V gives CDR1 LNHDA, CDR2 SQIVND (reference sequence). This CDR3 has 15 residues. V gave up 3 bases and J gave up 2 bases, with 11 bases separating them. The CDR3 DNA follows: TGTGCCAGTAGTATGGTTAGCGGTGCCTACAATGAGCAGTTCTTC. The encoded protein is CASSMVSGAYNEQFF.

This chain joins TRBV6-4 and TRBJ2-2; no reliable D call. Trimming stripped 3 bases from V and 7 bases from J, with 9 bases between. This CDR3 spans 13 amino acids. CDR1 MRHNA and CDR2 SNTAGT come from the germline V gene. CDR3 nucleotides: TGTGCCAGCAGTGATCGAGCGTTCGGGGAGCTGTTTTTT. Its protein is CASSDRAFGELFF.

This clone was detected once. The chain is built from TRBV6-1 and TRBJ2-1; D possibly corresponds to TRBD2 (5 bases). CDR1 MNHNS and CDR2 SASEGT come from the germline V gene. The CDR3 totals 15 residues. Trimming stripped 2 bases from V and 7 bases from J, with 15 bases between. This chain's CDR3 is CASSELGLALNEQFF. In nucleotides, the CDR3 is TGTGCCAGCAGTGAACTAGGGTTAGCGTTAAATGAGCAGTTCTTC.

This rearrangement joins TRBV6-1 to TRBJ2-1; a possible D gene is TRBD1 (5 bases). Germline assignment: CDR1 MNHNS and CDR2 SASEGT. The CDR3 is 15 residues long. Trimming stripped 5 bases from V and 0 bases from J, with 11 bases between. In DNA form, the CDR3 reads TGTGCCAGCAGTCCACGACAGCTCTCCTACAATGAGCAGTTCTTC. Translated: CASSPRQLSYNEQFF.

The V and J genes are TRBV20-1 and TRBJ2-7; 8 bases fit TRBD2. Losses at the gene ends were 7 bases for V and 2 bases for J; bases not matched to a gene: 1. In germline, CDR1 is DFQATT, CDR2 SNEGSKA (reference sequence). This CDR3 has 11 amino acids. The CDR3 region has the DNA TGCAGTGGGCGGGAGGCCTACGAGCAGTACTTC. Protein sequence: CSGREAYEQYF.

This clone was seen just once. The CDR3 sequence is CASSLGQGAEYGYTF. The CDR3 DNA is TGTGCCAGCAGTCTAGGACAGGGGGCGGAGTATGGCTACACCTTC. The V gene is TRBV28, the J gene TRBJ1-2, with TRBD1 matching 11 bases. Germline V gene data show CDR1 as MDHEN and CDR2 as SYDVKM. The length of the CDR3 is 15 residues. V shed 5 bases, J shed 5 bases, and the junction held 7 bases outside the gene matches.

V is TRBV6-5 and J is TRBJ2-1, with D unclear. Trimming left V 7 bases short and J 8 bases short, with 9 bases between. Germline V gene lookup returns CDR1 MNHEY and CDR2 SVGAGI. The CDR3 contains 11 residues. The CDR3 loop reads CASNGRDEQFF. The CDR3 DNA reads TGTGCCAGCAATGGCCGGGATGAGCAGTTCTTC.

The genes are TRBV19 and TRBJ1-1; perhaps TRBD1 as D (6 bases). CDR3 length equals 13 residues. From germline, CDR1 is LNHDA and CDR2 SQIVND (reference sequence). The V and J ends lost 4 bases and 10 bases respectively, with 16 bases between them. The CDR3 sequence is CASSRPEGGRAFF. The CDR3 nucleotides read TGTGCCAGTAGTAGACCGGAAGGGGGACGAGCTTTCTTT.

The rearrangement uses TRBV5-1 and TRBJ2-5; D gene ambiguous. This CDR3 spans 15 amino acids. Germline V CDR1 and CDR2: SGHRS, YFSETQ. Trimming left V 3 bases short and J 0 bases short, with 12 bases between. The CDR3 is CASSSEYEHQETQYF. CDR3 nucleotides: TGCGCCAGCAGCTCCGAATACGAGCACCAAGAGACCCAGTACTTC.

V usage is TRBV5-5 and J usage is TRBJ2-7; TRBD1 matches at 8 bases. This CDR3 is built from 16 residues. CDR1 is SGHKS, CDR2 YYEKEE, per germline (reference sequence). V lost 5 bases, J lost 1 base, and 11 bases stayed unmatched. CDR3 nucleotides: TGTGCCAGCAGTTTGACAGGGGCCGAACTGTCCTACGAGCAGTACTTC. Translation gives CASSLTGAELSYEQYF. The full variable domain, in which reference TRBV5-5 and TRBJ2-7 provide the parts outside the CDR3, is DAGVTQSPTHLIKTRGQQVTLRCSPISGHKSVSWYQQVLGQGPQFIFQYYEKEERGRGNFPDRFSARQFPNYSSELNVNALLLGDSALYLCASSLTGAELSYEQYFGPGTRLTVT.

The rearrangement joins TRBV7-9 to TRBJ1-2; D is unclear. V lost 5 bases and J lost 0, with 10 bases in between. The CDR3 covers 14 residues. The germline gives CDR1 SEHNR, CDR2 FQNEAQ (reference sequence). CDR3 sequence reads: CASSPFGPNYGYTF. The DNA of the CDR3 is TGTGCCAGCAGCCCGTTCGGTCCTAACTATGGCTACACCTTC.

This clone was seen just once. The chain couples TRBV2 to TRBJ2-3; 9 nucleotides align to TRBD1. The CDR3 covers 13 residues. Germline CDR1 is SNHLY and CDR2 is FYNNEI. Trimming removed 4 bases from V and 4 bases from J; junction bases left unmatched: 0. CDR3 loop: CASSGTGADTQYF. For the CDR3, the DNA is TGTGCCAGCAGTGGGACAGGGGCAGATACGCAGTATTTT.